Following are 22 T cell receptor beta chains from one sample sequenced in a study. One entry per CDR3 protein results from TCRdb running MiXCR on the RT-PCR reads. The sample includes more than 600,000 distinct CDR3 sequences, 13% to 15% of them seen just once. The sample consisted of memory CD4+ T cells from blood. The receptor source for this set is a female donor in good health, serving as a healthy control.

The chain carries TRBV27 and TRBJ2-3; D is uncertain. Trimming took 3 bases from V and 0 from J, leaving 16 bases between them. The CDR3 runs 17 residues. The germline V gene has CDR1 MNHEY and CDR2 SMNVEV (reference sequence). As DNA, the CDR3 is TGTGCCAGCAGTTTGCTTCAGGACGGAGCTAGCACAGATACGCAGTATTTT. Protein sequence: CASSLLQDGASTDTQYF.

This clonotype was recorded once. This chain links TRBV11-3 with TRBJ2-5; 12 nucleotides match TRBD2. The junction had 5 bases not matched to a gene; V was cut back by 3 bases and J by 3 bases. Per the germline V gene, CDR1 is SGHNT and CDR2 is YENEEA. The CDR3 runs 16 residues. The CDR3, as DNA: TGTGCCAGCAGCTTCGGACTAGCGGGAAAAGAAGAGACCCAGTACTTC. Its protein product is CASSFGLAGKEETQYF.

This clonotype was detected ten times or more. The chain uses TRBV7-8 and TRBJ2-1; the match to TRBD2 covers 8 bases. Germline-derived CDR1 and CDR2 are SGHVS and FQNEAQ. Germline trimming cut 5 bases from V and 6 bases from J; bases unmatched to any gene: 9. The length of the CDR3 is 15 residues. The CDR3 nucleotides are TGTGCCAGCAGCGTCCTTGGACTAGCATCCAATGAGCAGTTCTTC. It is translated as CASSVLGLASNEQFF.

This chain connects TRBV20-1 to TRBJ2-1; D might be TRBD2 (6 bases). The CDR3 extends over 17 amino acids. With 1 base removed from V and 0 bases from J, the gap between germline ends came to 16 bases. In germline, CDR1 is DFQATT, CDR2 SNEGSKA (reference sequence). The CDR3 is CSARGRGSGRSYNEQFF. DNA of the CDR3: TGCAGTGCTAGAGGGCGGGGCAGCGGCCGCTCCTACAATGAGCAGTTCTTC.

The V gene is TRBV5-1, the J gene TRBJ1-6; D perhaps matches TRBD1 (5 bases). The CDR3 spans 15 residues. Trimming cost V 1 base and J 5 bases, with 10 bases left between them. Per germline, CDR1 SGHRS and CDR2 YFSETQ. The CDR3, as DNA: TGCGCCAGCAGCTTGAGGGACGGAGATAATTCACCCCTCCACTTT. Translated: CASSLRDGDNSPLHF. Supplemented by reference TRBV5-1 and TRBJ1-6, the full variable domain reads KAGVTQTPRYLIKTRGQQVTLSCSPISGHRSVSWYQQTPGQGLQFLFEYFSETQRNKGNFPGRFSGRQFSNSRSEMNVSTLELGDSALYLCASSLRDGDNSPLHFGNGTRLTVT.

This rearrangement joins TRBV11-2 to TRBJ2-2; possible D gene TRBD2, 7 bases. Germline CDR1 is SGHAT and CDR2 is FQNNGV. The V end lost 5 bases, the J end lost 4 bases, and 17 bases lay between the germline ends. The CDR3 contains 16 residues. The CDR3 reads CASSPRRGGGTGELFF. CDR3 bases: TGTGCCAGCAGCCCTCGCCGCGGGGGCGGCACCGGGGAGCTGTTTTTT.

V gene TRBV7-9 combines with J gene TRBJ2-1; the match to TRBD1 covers 7 bases. V lost 0 bases to trimming and J lost 5 bases; unmatched junction nucleotides: 7. Germline CDR1 SEHNR, CDR2 FQNEAQ (reference sequence). This CDR3 has 16 residues. The CDR3 loop is CASSLALGTADNEQFF. The DNA for the CDR3 is TGTGCCAGCAGCTTAGCCCTTGGGACAGCCGACAATGAGCAGTTCTTC.

V and J are TRBV24-1 and TRBJ2-3; 8 bases map to TRBD1. With 1 base clipped from V and 3 bases from J, the junction kept 8 bases outside the gene matches. Germline V gene lookup returns CDR1 KGHDR and CDR2 SFDVKD. The CDR3 is 17 amino acids. The CDR3 DNA reads TGTGCCACCAGTGATTTTAGAGGACAGGGATTTACAGATACGCAGTATTTT. It specifies CATSDFRGQGFTDTQYF.

This clonotype was observed at least ten times. V usage is TRBV7-7 and J usage is TRBJ2-5; 8 bases line up with TRBD1. This CDR3 has 15 residues. The germline V gene has CDR1 SSHAT and CDR2 FNYEAQ (reference sequence). V gave up 4 bases and J gave up 5 bases; unmatched junction bases: 9. The CDR3 region has the DNA TGTGCCAGCAGCTACCGACCAGGGGGCGAGGAGACCCAGTACTTC. Its translation is CASSYRPGGEETQYF.

This clonotype appeared a few times. The rearrangement links TRBV9 to TRBJ1-2; a weak D match, TRBD1 (6 bases). Germline values: CDR1 SGDLS, CDR2 YYNGEE. CDR3 length: 13 residues. Trimming removed 4 bases from V and 5 bases from J, with 12 bases in between. CDR3 DNA: TGTGCCAGCAGCAGCAACAGGGAGTATGGCTACACCTTC. Amino acids: CASSSNREYGYTF.

There are a few counts of this clonotype. The chain joins TRBV20-1 to TRBJ2-2, with 10 bases that match TRBD2. J gave up 1 base and V 3 bases, and 5 bases lay outside the gene matches. This CDR3 region has 16 residues. CDR1 is DFQATT, CDR2 SNEGSKA, per germline (reference sequence). In nucleotides, the CDR3 is TGCAGTGCTAGTCCTATAGCGGGAGGGAACACCGGGGAGCTGTTTTTT. This sequence encodes CSASPIAGGNTGELFF.

This clonotype was counted only a few times. The genes are TRBV5-1 and TRBJ2-5; D is possibly TRBD2 (6 bases). The CDR3 length is 13 residues. The V end was cut by 3 bases, the J end by 7 bases, with 13 bases between. The germline gives CDR1 SGHRS, CDR2 YFSETQ. The CDR3 loop reads CASSSGEIGTQYF. CDR3 DNA sequence: TGCGCCAGCAGCTCGGGGGAGATCGGGACCCAGTACTTC.

This clonotype was seen only a few times. The gene calls are TRBV5-1 and TRBJ1-1; D ambiguous. Trimming left V 0 bases short and J 3 bases short, with 6 bases between. From germline, CDR1 is SGHRS and CDR2 YFSETQ. This CDR3 is built from 13 residues. CDR3 residues: CASSLEEYTEAFF. CDR3 in DNA: TGCGCCAGCAGCTTGGAAGAGTACACTGAAGCTTTCTTT.

This clonotype has a count of ten or more. V usage is TRBV5-1 and J usage is TRBJ2-7; 14 bases line up with TRBD2. The CDR3 consists of 15 residues. The junction had 3 bases not matched to a gene; V was cut back by 4 bases and J by 3 bases. Germline-derived CDR1 and CDR2 are SGHRS and YFSETQ. The CDR3 spells CASSLGTSGSYEQYF. The CDR3 DNA reads TGCGCCAGCAGCCTTGGGACTAGCGGGAGCTACGAGCAGTACTTC.

This clonotype has ten or more counts. This chain links TRBV20-1 with TRBJ2-1; 10 positions match TRBD2. Germline V gene data show CDR1 as DFQATT and CDR2 as SNEGSKA (reference sequence). The CDR3 totals 18 residues. Trimming at V came to 0 bases and at J to 5 bases, leaving 13 bases not matched to a gene. CDR3 coding DNA: TGCAGTGCTAGAGATAGGACTAGCGGACGGGTATTCGACAATGAGCAGTTCTTC. It is translated as CSARDRTSGRVFDNEQFF.

This clonotype showed up just a few times. The CDR3 is CSAGNRDRSLHEQFF. The CDR3 DNA is TGCAGTGCTGGGAACCGGGACAGGTCTTTGCATGAGCAGTTCTTC. This chain links TRBV20-1 with TRBJ2-1; 8 nucleotides match TRBD1. V was clipped by 5 bases and J by 8 bases; unmatched bases: 14. The CDR3 has 15 amino acids. CDR1 is DFQATT, CDR2 SNEGSKA, per germline (reference sequence).

This clonotype was detected only a few times. V is TRBV30 and J is TRBJ1-2, with D possibly being TRBD1 (5 bases). With 4 bases removed from V and 5 bases from J, the gap between germline ends came to 17 bases. This CDR3 is built from 14 residues. CDR1 is GTSNPN and CDR2 is SVGIG in the germline V gene (reference sequence). CDR3 residues: CAWTGPHRQYGYTF. The CDR3 DNA reads as TGTGCCTGGACGGGACCTCATAGACAATATGGCTACACCTTC.

The table lists this clonotype with many counts. The J gene is TRBJ2-7, the V gene TRBV20-1; either TRBD1 or TRBD2 may fit D (6 bases each). Germline V gene sequence: CDR1 DFQATT, CDR2 SNEGSKA (reference sequence). There are 16 residues in the CDR3. With 6 bases removed from V and 7 bases from J, the gap between germline ends came to 28 bases. The CDR3 here is CSASTGIGSLGGEQYF. The CDR3 DNA reads as TGCAGTGCCTCGACAGGAATCGGGTCACTCGGAGGGGAGCAGTACTTC.

Ten or more counts support this clonotype. The rearrangement links TRBV5-1 to TRBJ2-7; no clear D. Germline V lookup: CDR1 SGHRS, CDR2 YFSETQ. The V end was cut by 0 bases, the J end by 0 bases, with 13 bases between. The length of the CDR3 is 16 residues. Here the CDR3 DNA reads TGCGCCAGCAGCTTGGAAACGGTGGGCAGCTCCTACGAGCAGTACTTC. It yields the protein CASSLETVGSSYEQYF.

This clonotype was counted between two and nine times. The chain couples TRBV6-2 or TRBV6-3 to TRBJ1-1, with D possibly being TRBD1 (5 bases). From germline, CDR1 is MNHEY and CDR2 SVGEGT. The CDR3 runs 14 residues. V was shortened by 2 bases and J by 5 bases, with 12 bases between the two germline ends. The CDR3 bases are TGTGCCAGCAGTTACCGGGGAGGGGAAACTGAAGCTTTCTTT. As protein: CASSYRGGETEAFF.

The chain combines TRBV12-3 or TRBV12-4 with TRBJ2-6; D uncertain. The CDR3 is made up of 13 amino acids. V was clipped by 3 bases and J by 6 bases, with 6 bases between them. The CDR3 is CASSLGSANVLTF. For the CDR3, the DNA is TGTGCCAGCAGTTTGGGCTCGGCCAACGTCCTGACTTTC.

This clonotype was seen only a few times. V usage is TRBV20-1 and J usage is TRBJ2-1; a weak D match, TRBD2 (6 bases). The CDR3 is 14 residues long. CDR1 and CDR2 (germline): DFQATT, SNEGSKA (reference sequence). Trimming removed 0 bases from V and 1 base from J, with 7 bases in between. The CDR3 DNA reads as TGCAGTGCTAGAGATGGGGGGTCCTACAATGAGCAGTTCTTC. Protein sequence: CSARDGGSYNEQFF.